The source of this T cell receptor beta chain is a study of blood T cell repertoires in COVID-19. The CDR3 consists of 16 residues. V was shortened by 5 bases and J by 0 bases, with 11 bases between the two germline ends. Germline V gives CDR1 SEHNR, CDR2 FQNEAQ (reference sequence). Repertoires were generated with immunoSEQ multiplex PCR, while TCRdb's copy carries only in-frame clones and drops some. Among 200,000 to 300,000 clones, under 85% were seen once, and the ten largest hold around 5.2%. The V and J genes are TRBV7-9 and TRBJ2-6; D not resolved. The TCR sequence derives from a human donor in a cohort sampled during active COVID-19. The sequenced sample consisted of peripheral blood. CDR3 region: CASSDSFYSGANVLTF. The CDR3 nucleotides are TGTGCCAGCAGCGACTCTTTTTACTCTGGGGCCAACGTCCTGACTTTC.